This T cell receptor (beta chain) was captured in a study of blood T cell repertoires in COVID-19. Study at large: Samples taken during acute and convalescent COVID-19 were collected in the United States, Italy and Spain. PBMCs, B-cell-depleted T cells, or T cells provided the cDNA or gDNA that made up the material.

In the source study's methods: Cell counts per sample came from amplifying reference gene primers. The repertoire was sequenced with immunoSEQ multiplex PCR; TCRdb's copy has only in-frame clones and lacks some. V and J calls plus clone size are reproduced from that table; the DNA served to infer D and trimming. The table includes about 280,000 clones, 70% to 90% detected once. V dropped 1 base and J dropped 10; count of bases not matched to a gene: 9. Germline CDR1 LGHNA, CDR2 YNFKEQ. This CDR3 contains 15 residues. The chain couples TRBV4-2 to TRBJ2-1, with TRBD2 matching over 8 bases. Sequenced: peripheral blood. The origin of this receptor is a woman between 70 and 85 years old with acute or convalescent COVID-19. Written as DNA, the CDR3 is TGTGCCAGCAGCCAAGGGGTCGGGGGGGCCTTAGAGCAGTTCTTC. This gives the protein CASSQGVGGALEQFF.